What follows are 7 T cell receptor beta chains derived from one specimen sequenced in a study of blood T cells in healthy people across ages. A second PCR of 7 to 11 cycles used a sample-barcoded 5' primer and a J-beta primer mix. TCRdb reanalysed the 5' RACE reads using MiXCR and keeps one entry per CDR3 protein. This sample has around 500,000 distinct CDR3 sequences, with around a quarter found just once. This sample also belongs to another study, concerning T cells of mothers and their children.

Sequencing input: blood. The receptors originated from a boy between 2 and 15 years old in good health.

The V call is TRBV27, the J call TRBJ2-5; 8 bases match TRBD2. TRBJ2-7 matches the DNA end more closely, so the J call is doubtful. Per the germline V gene, CDR1 is MNHEY and CDR2 is SMNVEV (reference sequence). This CDR3 is 14 amino acids long. CDR3 sequence reads: CASSPRTSTHEQYF. Written as DNA, the CDR3 is TGTGCCAGCAGTCCGCGGACTAGCACCCACGAGCAGTACTTC.

The chain employs TRBV20-1 and TRBJ1-6; TRBD1 is a possible D gene (5 bases). Germline lookup yields CDR1 DFQATT and CDR2 SNEGSKA (reference sequence). The CDR3 covers 14 residues. With 0 bases removed from V and 7 bases from J, the gap between germline ends came to 10 bases. Here the CDR3 DNA reads TGCAGTGCTAGAGATCCGGCAGGGAATTCACCCCTCCACTTT. This sequence encodes CSARDPAGNSPLHF.

V gene TRBV7-2 combines with J gene TRBJ2-1, with a tentative D call TRBD2 (6 bases). V was clipped by 4 bases and J by 9 bases, with 13 bases between them. This CDR3 has 13 residues. Germline loops: CDR1 SGHTA, CDR2 FQGNSA. CDR3 sequence reads: CASSSGRDTEQFF. In DNA form, the CDR3 reads TGTGCCAGCAGCTCCGGGCGGGATACTGAGCAGTTCTTC.

This chain joins TRBV3-1 and TRBJ2-7; D is possibly TRBD1 (7 bases). V was pared by 3 bases and J by 7 bases, with 13 bases between. CDR3 size: 13 residues. The germline V gene encodes CDR1 LGHDT and CDR2 YNNKEL (reference sequence). CDR3 bases: TGTGCCAGCAGCCACGGGCAGGGGGGTGAGCAGTACTTC. Translated, it gives CASSHGQGGEQYF.

The chain employs TRBV20-1 and TRBJ2-5, with 7 nucleotides matching TRBD2. J gave up 5 bases and V 5 bases, and 11 bases lay outside the gene matches. This CDR3 is 14 amino acids long. CDR1 is DFQATT and CDR2 is SNEGSKA in the germline V gene (reference sequence). The CDR3 DNA is TGCAGTGCTTCCCTCGGCGGGAGTCGGGAGACCCAGTACTTC. This sequence encodes CSASLGGSRETQYF.

This clonotype was counted a few times. One end of the junction does not line up with germline, which may come from a read error. The chain has TRBV30 and TRBJ2-5; 8 nucleotides match TRBD2. The germline CDR1 and CDR2 sequences are GTSNPN and SVGIG (reference sequence). This CDR3 is 11 amino acids long. The CDR3: CAWSVGGRWFF. In nucleotides, the CDR3 is TGTGCCTGGAGTGTCGGCGGGAGGTGGTTCTTC.

This clonotype turned up a few times. This sequence joins TRBV27 and TRBJ1-1; weak D call: TRBD1 (5 bases). Germline V gene sequence: CDR1 MNHEY, CDR2 SMNVEV (reference sequence). This CDR3 is built from 14 residues. Trimming removed 4 bases at V and 0 bases at J, with 9 bases between. CDR3 sequence: CASSSTVLNTEAFF. CDR3 nucleotide sequence: TGTGCCAGCAGTTCGACAGTCCTGAACACTGAAGCTTTCTTT.